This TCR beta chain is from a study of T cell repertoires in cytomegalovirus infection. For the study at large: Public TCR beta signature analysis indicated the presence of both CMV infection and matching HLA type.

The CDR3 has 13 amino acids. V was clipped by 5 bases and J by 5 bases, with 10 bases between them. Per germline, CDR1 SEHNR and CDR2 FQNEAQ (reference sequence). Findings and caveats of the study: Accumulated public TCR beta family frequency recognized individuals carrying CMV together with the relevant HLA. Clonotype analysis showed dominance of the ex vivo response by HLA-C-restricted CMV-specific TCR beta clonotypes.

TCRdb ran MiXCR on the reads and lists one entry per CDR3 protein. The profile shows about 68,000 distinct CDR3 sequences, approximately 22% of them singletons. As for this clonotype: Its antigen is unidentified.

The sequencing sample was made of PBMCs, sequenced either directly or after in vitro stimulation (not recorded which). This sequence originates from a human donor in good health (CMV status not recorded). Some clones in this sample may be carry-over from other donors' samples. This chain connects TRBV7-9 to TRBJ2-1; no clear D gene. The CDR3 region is CASSPRRNNEQFF. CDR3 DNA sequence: TGTGCCAGCAGCCCCCGTAGGAACAATGAGCAGTTCTTC. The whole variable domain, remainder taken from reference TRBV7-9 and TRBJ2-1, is DTGVSQNPRHKITKRGQNVTFRCDPISEHNRLYWYRQTLGQGPEFLTYFQNEAQLEKSRLLSDRFSAERPKGSFSTLEIQRTEQGDSAMYLCASSPRRNNEQFFGPGTRLTVL.